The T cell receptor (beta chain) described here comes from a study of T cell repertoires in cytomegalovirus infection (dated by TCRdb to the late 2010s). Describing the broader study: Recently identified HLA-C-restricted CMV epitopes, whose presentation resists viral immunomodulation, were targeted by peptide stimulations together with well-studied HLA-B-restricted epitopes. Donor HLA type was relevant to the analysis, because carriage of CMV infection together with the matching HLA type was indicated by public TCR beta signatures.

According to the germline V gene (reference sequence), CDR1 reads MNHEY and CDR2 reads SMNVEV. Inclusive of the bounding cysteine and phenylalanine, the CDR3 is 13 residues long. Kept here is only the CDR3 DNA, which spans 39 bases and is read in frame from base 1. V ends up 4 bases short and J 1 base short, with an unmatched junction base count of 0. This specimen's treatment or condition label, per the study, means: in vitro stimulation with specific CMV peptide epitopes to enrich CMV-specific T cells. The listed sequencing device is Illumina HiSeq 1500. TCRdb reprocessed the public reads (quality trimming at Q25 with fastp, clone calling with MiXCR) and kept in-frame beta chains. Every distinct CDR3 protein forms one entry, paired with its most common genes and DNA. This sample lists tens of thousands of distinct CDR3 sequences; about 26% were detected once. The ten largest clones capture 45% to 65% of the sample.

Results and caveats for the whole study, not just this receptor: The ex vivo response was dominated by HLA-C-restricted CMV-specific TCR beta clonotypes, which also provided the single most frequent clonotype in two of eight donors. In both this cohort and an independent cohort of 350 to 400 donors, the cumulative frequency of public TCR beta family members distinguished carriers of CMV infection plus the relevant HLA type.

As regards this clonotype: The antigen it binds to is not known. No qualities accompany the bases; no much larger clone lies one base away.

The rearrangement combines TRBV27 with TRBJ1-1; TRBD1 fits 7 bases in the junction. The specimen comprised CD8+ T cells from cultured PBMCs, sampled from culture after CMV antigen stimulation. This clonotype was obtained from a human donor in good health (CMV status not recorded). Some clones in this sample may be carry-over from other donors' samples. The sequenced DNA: TGTGCCAGCAGTTGGACAGGGAACACTGAAGCTTTCTTT. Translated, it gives CASSWTGNTEAFF.